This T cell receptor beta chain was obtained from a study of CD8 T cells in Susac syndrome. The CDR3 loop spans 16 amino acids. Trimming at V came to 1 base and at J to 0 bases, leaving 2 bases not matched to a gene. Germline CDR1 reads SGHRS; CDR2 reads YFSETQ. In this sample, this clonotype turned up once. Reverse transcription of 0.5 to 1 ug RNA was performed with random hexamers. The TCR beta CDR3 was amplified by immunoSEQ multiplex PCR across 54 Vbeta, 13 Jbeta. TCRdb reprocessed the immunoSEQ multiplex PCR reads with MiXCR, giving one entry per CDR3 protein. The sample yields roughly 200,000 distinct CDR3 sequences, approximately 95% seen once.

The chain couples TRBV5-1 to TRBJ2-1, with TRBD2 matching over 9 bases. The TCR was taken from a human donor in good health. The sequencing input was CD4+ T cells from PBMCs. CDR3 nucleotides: TGCGCCAGCAGCTTGATACTAGCGGGCTCCTACAATGAGCAGTTCTTC. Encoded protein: CASSLILAGSYNEQFF.